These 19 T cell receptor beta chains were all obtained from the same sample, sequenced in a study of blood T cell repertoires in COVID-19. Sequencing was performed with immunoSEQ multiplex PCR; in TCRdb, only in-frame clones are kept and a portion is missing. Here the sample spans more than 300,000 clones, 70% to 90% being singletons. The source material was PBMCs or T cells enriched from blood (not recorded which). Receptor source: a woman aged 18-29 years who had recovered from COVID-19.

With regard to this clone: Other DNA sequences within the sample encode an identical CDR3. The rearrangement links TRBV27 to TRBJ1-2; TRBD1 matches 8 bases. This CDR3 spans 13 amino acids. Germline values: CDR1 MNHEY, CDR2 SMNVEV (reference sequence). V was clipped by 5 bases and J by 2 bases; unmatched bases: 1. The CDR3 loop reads CASSRQGNYGYTF. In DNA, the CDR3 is TGTGCCAGCAGTCGACAGGGGAACTATGGCTACACCTTC.

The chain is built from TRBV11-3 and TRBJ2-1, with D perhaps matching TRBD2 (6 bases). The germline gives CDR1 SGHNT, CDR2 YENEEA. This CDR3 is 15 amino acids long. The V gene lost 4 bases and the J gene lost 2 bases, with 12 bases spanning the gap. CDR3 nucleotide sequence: TGTGCCAGCAGCTCTCAAGGGGAGGCCTACAATGAGCAGTTCTTC. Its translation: CASSSQGEAYNEQFF.

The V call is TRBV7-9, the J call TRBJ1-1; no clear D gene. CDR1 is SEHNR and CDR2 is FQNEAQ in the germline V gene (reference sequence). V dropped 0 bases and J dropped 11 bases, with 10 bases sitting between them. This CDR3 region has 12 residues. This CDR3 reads CASSLARVGAFF. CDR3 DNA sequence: TGTGCCAGCAGCTTAGCGAGGGTGGGTGCTTTCTTT. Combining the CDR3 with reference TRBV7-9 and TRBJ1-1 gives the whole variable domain DTGVSQNPRHKITKRGQNVTFRCDPISEHNRLYWYRQTLGQGPEFLTYFQNEAQLEKSRLLSDRFSAERPKGSFSTLEIQRTEQGDSAMYLCASSLARVGAFFGQGTRLTVV.

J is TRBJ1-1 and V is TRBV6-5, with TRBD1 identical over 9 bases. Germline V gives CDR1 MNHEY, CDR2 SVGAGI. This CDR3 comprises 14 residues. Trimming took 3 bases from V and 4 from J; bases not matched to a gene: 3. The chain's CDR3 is CASSYSTGGTEAFF. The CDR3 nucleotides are TGTGCCAGCAGTTATTCGACAGGGGGCACTGAAGCTTTCTTT.

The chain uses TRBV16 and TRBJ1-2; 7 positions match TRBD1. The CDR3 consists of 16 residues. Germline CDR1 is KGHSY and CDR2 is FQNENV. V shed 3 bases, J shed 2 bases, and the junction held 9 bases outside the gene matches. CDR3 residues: CASSQTQQGLNYGYTF. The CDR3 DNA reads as TGTGCCAGCAGCCAGACACAACAGGGGCTAAACTATGGCTACACCTTC. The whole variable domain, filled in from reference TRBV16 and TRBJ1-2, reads GEEVAQTPKHLVRGEGQKAKLYCAPIKGHSYVFWYQQVLKNEFKFLISFQNENVFDETGMPKERFSAKCLPNSPCSLEIQATKLEDSAVYFCASSQTQQGLNYGYTFGSGTRLTVV.

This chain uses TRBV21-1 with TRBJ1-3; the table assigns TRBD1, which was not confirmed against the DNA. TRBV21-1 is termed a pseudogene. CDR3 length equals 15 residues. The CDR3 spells CASSPLGQDGNTIYF. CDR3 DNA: TGTGCCAGCAGCCCCCTGGGACAGGATGGAAACACCATATATTTT.

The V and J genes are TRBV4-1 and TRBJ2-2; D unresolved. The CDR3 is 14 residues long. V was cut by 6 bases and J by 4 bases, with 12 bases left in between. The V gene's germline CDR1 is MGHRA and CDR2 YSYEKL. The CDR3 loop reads CASSYDSSTGELFF. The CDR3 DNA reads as TGCGCCAGCAGTTACGACTCCTCCACCGGGGAGCTGTTTTTT.

The CDR3 loop is CASSYRTPPGNEQFF. In DNA, the CDR3 is TGTGCCAGCAGTTACAGGACCCCCCCGGGAAATGAGCAGTTCTTC. The chain combines TRBV6-2 or TRBV6-3 with TRBJ2-1; D possibly corresponds to TRBD2 (5 bases). Trimming removed 2 bases from V and 7 bases from J, with 15 bases in between. The CDR3 runs to 15 residues. CDR1 is MNHEY, CDR2 SVGEGT, per germline.

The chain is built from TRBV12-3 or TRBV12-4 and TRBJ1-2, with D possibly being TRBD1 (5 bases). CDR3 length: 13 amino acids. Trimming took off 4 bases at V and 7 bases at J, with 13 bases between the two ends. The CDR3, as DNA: TGTGCCAGCAGTTGGCAGGGATACGCTGGCTACACCTTC. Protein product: CASSWQGYAGYTF.

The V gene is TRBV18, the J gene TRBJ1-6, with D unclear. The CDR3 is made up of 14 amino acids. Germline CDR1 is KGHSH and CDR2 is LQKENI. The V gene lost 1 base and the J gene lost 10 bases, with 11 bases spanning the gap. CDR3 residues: CASSPLSRESPLHF. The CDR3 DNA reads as TGTGCCAGCTCACCACTTTCGAGGGAATCACCCCTCCACTTT.

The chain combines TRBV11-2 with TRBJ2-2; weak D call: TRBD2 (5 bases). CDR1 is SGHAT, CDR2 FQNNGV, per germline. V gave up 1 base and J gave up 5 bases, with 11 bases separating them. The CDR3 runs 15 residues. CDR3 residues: CASSLGGAVTGELFF. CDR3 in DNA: TGTGCCAGCAGCTTAGGAGGAGCGGTTACCGGGGAGCTGTTTTTT.

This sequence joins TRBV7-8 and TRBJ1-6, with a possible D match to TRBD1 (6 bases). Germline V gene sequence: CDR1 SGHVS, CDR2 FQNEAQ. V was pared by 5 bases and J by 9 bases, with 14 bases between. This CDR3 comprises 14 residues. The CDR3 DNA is TGTGCCAGCAGCCCTCAGGGGCTCGGTTCACCCCTCCACTTT. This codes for CASSPQGLGSPLHF.

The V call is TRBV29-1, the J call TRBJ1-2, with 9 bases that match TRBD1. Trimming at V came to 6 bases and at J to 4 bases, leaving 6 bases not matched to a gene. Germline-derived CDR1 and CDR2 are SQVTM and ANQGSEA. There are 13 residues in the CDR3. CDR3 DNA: TGCAGCGTAGAAACAGGGGGCCTCTATGGCTACACCTTC. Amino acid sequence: CSVETGGLYGYTF.

In DNA, the CDR3 is TGTGCCAGCAGTTTAAGGGGGACCAATCAGCCCCAGCATTTT. It is translated as CASSLRGTNQPQHF. The rearrangement joins TRBV27 to TRBJ1-5; D possibly corresponds to TRBD1 (6 bases). Per germline, CDR1 MNHEY and CDR2 SMNVEV (reference sequence). V shed 2 bases and J shed 3 bases, with 8 bases lying between them. This CDR3 spans 14 amino acids.

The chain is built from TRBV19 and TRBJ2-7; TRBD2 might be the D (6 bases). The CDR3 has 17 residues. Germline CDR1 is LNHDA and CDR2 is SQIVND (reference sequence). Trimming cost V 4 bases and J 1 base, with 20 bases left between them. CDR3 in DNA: TGTGCCAGTAGTACCCTCGTTCCAGGGACTGAGTCCTACGAGCAGTACTTC. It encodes CASSTLVPGTESYEQYF.

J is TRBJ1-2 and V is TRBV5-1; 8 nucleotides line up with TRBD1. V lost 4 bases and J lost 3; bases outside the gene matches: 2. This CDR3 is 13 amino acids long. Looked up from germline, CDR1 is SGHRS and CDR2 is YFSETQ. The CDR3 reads CASSPGQDYGYTF. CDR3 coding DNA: TGCGCCAGCAGCCCGGGACAGGACTATGGCTACACCTTC.

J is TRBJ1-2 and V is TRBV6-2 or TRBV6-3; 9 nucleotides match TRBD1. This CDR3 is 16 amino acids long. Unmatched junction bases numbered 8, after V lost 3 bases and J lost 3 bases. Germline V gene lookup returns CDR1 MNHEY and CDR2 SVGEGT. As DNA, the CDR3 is TGTGCCAGCAGTTATGGTTGGGACAGGGAGGACTATGGCTACACCTTC. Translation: CASSYGWDREDYGYTF.

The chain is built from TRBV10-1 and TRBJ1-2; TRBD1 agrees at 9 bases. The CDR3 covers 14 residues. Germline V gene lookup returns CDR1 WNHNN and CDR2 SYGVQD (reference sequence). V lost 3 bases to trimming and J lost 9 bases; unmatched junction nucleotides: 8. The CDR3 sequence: CASSEGDRAICYTF. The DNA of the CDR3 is TGCGCCAGCAGTGAAGGGGACAGGGCGATTTGCTACACCTTC.

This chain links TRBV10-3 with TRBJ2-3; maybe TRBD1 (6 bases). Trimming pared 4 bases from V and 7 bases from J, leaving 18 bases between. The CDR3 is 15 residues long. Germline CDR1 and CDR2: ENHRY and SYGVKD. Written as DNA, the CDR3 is TGTGCCATCAGTGGGGAAGCAGGGGCCTCCCATACGCAGTATTTT. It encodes CAISGEAGASHTQYF.